Given below is one T cell receptor beta chain in context. What it binds is unknown. These data are taken from a study of type 1 regulatory T cells. TCRdb analysed the reads with MiXCR anew, one entry per CDR3 protein. The data hold about 60,000 distinct CDR3 sequences, with 62% observed a single time. Germline CDR1 is SQVTM and CDR2 is ANQGSEA. The CDR3 covers 15 residues. J lost 3 bases, V lost 4 bases, and 4 bases had no gene match. General study points: Compared with non-Tr1 cells, Tr1 cells showed a narrower TCR repertoire.

The chain couples TRBV29-1 to TRBJ2-6; 9 nucleotides line up with TRBD1. Source material: cultured non-Tr1 T cells, either the whole culture or a sorted T cell fraction (not recorded which). This clonotype was obtained from a human donor in good health. CDR3 DNA: TGCAGCGTTGTAACAGGGGGCGGTGGGGCCAACGTCCTGACTTTC. Its protein is CSVVTGGGGANVLTF.